The entry that follows covers one T cell receptor beta chain sequence. One end of the junction does not line up with germline, which may come from a read error. The sample comes from a study of shared clonotypes between healthy human individuals. TCRdb's copy holds only in-frame clones and misses some; the assay was immunoSEQ multiplex PCR. The sample carries roughly 2.2 million clones, 80% to 95% recorded once. The V gene's germline CDR1 is SGHNT and CDR2 YYREEE (reference sequence). This CDR3 spans 14 amino acids. The donors were adults (healthy and HIV-negative) with no recent acute infections or vaccinations.

The chain couples TRBV5-4 to TRBJ2-3; D is uncertain. The TCR comes from a man younger than 35 in good health. Some clones in this sample may be carry-over from other donors' samples. Material: naive CD4+ T cells from PBMCs. As to subset: CD45RA+ positively selected. The CDR3 spells CASRAGPSSETQYF. The CDR3 region has the DNA TGTGCCAGCAGGGCCGGCCCGTCGTCAGAGACGCAGTATTTT.